This section outlines one T cell receptor (beta chain) sequence together with its context. The target antigen is unknown. V was clipped by 7 bases and J by 6 bases; unmatched bases: 7. Germline-derived CDR1 and CDR2 are SQVTM and ANQGSEA. The CDR3 runs 13 residues. The data were taken from a study of T cell responses to AZD1222 COVID-19 vaccine. Study-wide results and caveats: Spike-specific TCR breadth and depth were elevated following two AZD1222 doses. Among the donors, most were white British and more were female, and clonal diversity was possibly underestimated.

The data were produced by immunoSEQ multiplex PCR, yet TCRdb's version contains in-frame clones alone and is incomplete. The sample comprises 200,000 or so clones, about 92% of which are singletons, and roughly 1% rests with the top ten. The source material was peripheral blood, sampled on day 0 of MenACWY control vaccination. The J gene is TRBJ2-7, the V gene TRBV29-1; 12 bases align to TRBD1. The source is an adult in good health. The CDR3 region is CSGGRDRGREQYF. As DNA, the CDR3 is TGCAGCGGCGGCCGGGACAGGGGGCGCGAGCAGTACTTC.